Shown below are 32 T cell receptor beta chains from a single sample sequenced in a study of cytomegalovirus exposure and HLA in healthy donors. The PCR used 60 Vbeta and 13 Jbeta primers. The method was immunoSEQ multiplex PCR; TCRdb's version includes in-frame clones alone and lacks a portion of them. The sample shows 100,000 to 150,000 clones, 65% to 90% of them seen only once. The sample consisted of PBMCs. These receptors were collected from a man aged 18 to 35 in good health and CMV-seronegative.

On this clone: Relative to the germline gene, one junction end is altered; a read error may explain this. The chain joins TRBV4-3 to TRBJ1-3; D remains ambiguous. This CDR3 has 17 amino acids. Germline CDR1 and CDR2: LGHNA and YSLEER. CDR3 DNA: TGCGCCAGCAGTCAAGACTTGGGCCGCAGCTCTGGAAACACCATATATTTT. Translating it yields CASSQDLGRSSGNTIYF.

The genes are TRBV7-9 and TRBJ2-7; 8 nucleotides match TRBD1. The germline gives CDR1 SEHNR, CDR2 FQNEAQ (reference sequence). The CDR3 is 15 amino acids. V dropped 3 bases and J dropped 6; count of bases not matched to a gene: 10. The CDR3 region is CASSLTSDRGSEQYF. CDR3 DNA sequence: TGTGCCAGCAGCTTGACTTCCGACAGGGGATCCGAGCAGTACTTC.

The gene calls are TRBV28 and TRBJ1-1; D may be TRBD1 (6 bases). This CDR3 has 14 amino acids. Trimming took off 5 bases at V and 5 bases at J, with 15 bases between the two ends. Germline V lookup: CDR1 MDHEN, CDR2 SYDVKM. The CDR3, as DNA: TGTGCCAGCAGTGTCACAGGGATAGTAACTGAAGCTTTCTTT. Translation: CASSVTGIVTEAFF.

CDR3 residues: CASRGNRFINQPQHF. In DNA form, the CDR3 reads TGTGCCAGCAGGGGTAACAGATTTATCAATCAGCCCCAGCATTTT. The chain has TRBV2 and TRBJ1-5; the D is unclear. This CDR3 has 15 residues. The germline CDR1 and CDR2 sequences are SNHLY and FYNNEI. V lost 6 bases and J 3 bases, leaving 15 bases between the germline ends.

The V call is TRBV5-1, the J call TRBJ1-6; D perhaps matches TRBD1 (5 bases). V gave up 0 bases and J gave up 7 bases, with 11 bases separating them. The CDR3 consists of 15 residues. Per germline, CDR1 SGHRS and CDR2 YFSETQ. The CDR3 nucleotides read TGCGCCAGCAGCTTGGCCGGCAGGGTCAATTCACCCCTCCACTTT. Its protein is CASSLAGRVNSPLHF.

This chain connects TRBV12-5 to TRBJ2-1; D gene uncertain. V was clipped by 5 bases and J by 8 bases, with 7 bases between them. Per the germline V gene, CDR1 is LGHNT and CDR2 is FRNRAP. This CDR3 region has 11 residues. CDR3 protein: CASGLEYEQFF. In nucleotides, the CDR3 is TGTGCTAGTGGTCTAGAGTATGAGCAGTTCTTC.

The sample holds a few counts of this clone. The CDR3 loop reads CASSPGSQGWGYGYTF. The CDR3, as DNA: TGCGCCAGCAGCCCCGGGTCACAGGGTTGGGGCTATGGCTACACCTTC. The chain joins TRBV4-1 to TRBJ1-2, with D perhaps TRBD1 (6 bases). V was cut by 4 bases and J by 4 bases, with 19 bases left in between. Germline V gene sequence: CDR1 MGHRA, CDR2 YSYEKL. This CDR3 is 16 amino acids long.

This clone appeared a single time. V and J are TRBV6-5 and TRBJ1-5, with D possibly matching TRBD1 (5 bases). CDR1 is MNHEY and CDR2 is SVGAGI in the germline V gene. Between the trimmed V and J ends, which lost 0 bases and 5 bases, there was a span of 11 bases. The CDR3 is 15 residues long. The CDR3 DNA reads TGTGCCAGCAGTTACTCGGGGGGGGTATATCAGCCCCAGCATTTT. Its protein is CASSYSGGVYQPQHF.

The chain carries TRBV9 and TRBJ2-5, with D tentatively TRBD1 (5 bases). This CDR3 has 13 residues. Per the germline V gene, CDR1 is SGDLS and CDR2 is YYNGEE. V was shortened by 4 bases and J by 1 base, with 8 bases between the two germline ends. Here the CDR3 reads CASSPQGQETQYF. The CDR3 DNA sequence: TGTGCCAGCAGCCCCCAGGGCCAAGAGACCCAGTACTTC.

The rearrangement joins TRBV5-5 to TRBJ1-1; D not certain. Per germline, CDR1 SGHKS and CDR2 YYEKEE (reference sequence). Trimming took off 0 bases at V and 0 bases at J, with 9 bases between the two ends. The CDR3 is 15 residues long. The CDR3 nucleotides read TGTGCCAGCAGCTTGGGACCTAGCATGAACACTGAAGCTTTCTTT. Translating gives CASSLGPSMNTEAFF.

The chain is built from TRBV5-6 and TRBJ1-2; the D is unclear. From germline, CDR1 is SGHDT and CDR2 YYEEEE. The CDR3 sequence is 14 residues long. Trimming took off 4 bases at V and 3 bases at J, with 13 bases between the two ends. CDR3 protein: CASSLLAGYYGYTF. The CDR3 DNA is TGTGCCAGCAGCCTGCTTGCGGGGTACTATGGCTACACCTTC.

The chain joins TRBV18 to TRBJ1-1; TRBD1 matches 7 bases. The CDR3 has 17 amino acids. V lost 3 bases and J lost 0; bases outside the gene matches: 10. In germline, CDR1 is KGHSH, CDR2 LQKENI. The CDR3 nucleotides read TGTGCCAGCTCACCTAACAGGGGCGCTAACATGAACACTGAAGCTTTCTTT. Translating it yields CASSPNRGANMNTEAFF.

The chain couples TRBV9 to TRBJ2-3, with 12 bases lining up with TRBD2. Germline V gene lookup returns CDR1 SGDLS and CDR2 YYNGEE. This CDR3 is built from 19 residues. V shed 0 bases and J 4 bases; nucleotides not matched to a gene: 12. Written as DNA, the CDR3 is TGTGCCAGCAGCGTAGAGGACCCCGCTAGCGGGGGGGCCTCAGATACGCAGTATTTT. Protein sequence: CASSVEDPASGGASDTQYF. The entire variable domain, with the rest obtained from reference TRBV9 and TRBJ2-3, is as follows: DSGVTQTPKHLITATGQRVTLRCSPRSGDLSVYWYQQSLDQGLQFLIQYYNGEERAKGNILERFSAQQFPDLHSELNLSSLELGDSALYFCASSVEDPASGGASDTQYFGPGTRLTVL.

The CDR3: CASGPDSYNSPLHF. CDR3 nucleotides: TGTGCCAGCGGACCTGACAGCTATAATTCACCCCTCCACTTT. The chain has TRBV7-2 and TRBJ1-6, with D maybe TRBD1 (5 bases). The CDR3 runs 14 residues. The germline gives CDR1 SGHTA, CDR2 FQGNSA. Trimming cost V 8 bases and J 3 bases, with 11 bases left between them.

The chain is built from TRBV5-1 and TRBJ1-2, with D tentatively TRBD1 (6 bases). Germline V gene data show CDR1 as SGHRS and CDR2 as YFSETQ. The CDR3 runs to 15 residues. V was shortened by 0 bases and J by 6 bases, with 15 bases between the two germline ends. The CDR3 protein is CASSLAGQNPDGYTF. The CDR3 nucleotides read TGCGCCAGCAGCTTGGCTGGACAGAACCCAGATGGCTACACCTTC.

The rearrangement links TRBV4-3 to TRBJ2-2; D perhaps matches TRBD2 (5 bases). CDR1 LGHNA and CDR2 YSLEER come from the germline V gene. This CDR3 has 14 amino acids. Trimming took 6 bases from V and 7 from J, leaving 15 bases between them. The CDR3 DNA reads as TGCGCCAGCAGTGGGTTCCCGGGGAACGGGGAGCTGTTTTTT. This sequence encodes CASSGFPGNGELFF.

The J gene is TRBJ1-2, the V gene TRBV30; no reliable D call. The CDR3 is 13 amino acids. CDR1 and CDR2 (germline): GTSNPN, SVGIG (reference sequence). V gave up 0 bases and J gave up 4 bases, with 9 bases separating them. The CDR3 here is CAWSVHNSYGYTF. The CDR3 nucleotides read TGTGCCTGGAGTGTACATAACAGCTATGGCTACACCTTC.

The chain is built from TRBV7-2 and TRBJ1-2; TRBD1 agrees at 7 bases. This CDR3 has 15 amino acids. Germline CDR1 and CDR2: SGHTA and FQGNSA. V trimming: 0 bases; J trimming: 4 bases; junction bases outside the gene matches: 5. This chain's CDR3 is CASSLATGAGYGYTF. The CDR3 DNA reads as TGTGCCAGCAGCTTAGCAACAGGGGCGGGCTATGGCTACACCTTC.

This clone was seen a single time. The rearrangement uses TRBV6-5 and TRBJ2-1; the D is unclear. The CDR3 spans 13 residues. Trimming stripped 2 bases from V and 4 bases from J, with 6 bases between. Germline CDR1 is MNHEY and CDR2 is SVGAGI. The CDR3 DNA sequence: TGTGCCAGCAGTTACCACTCTTACAATGAGCAGTTCTTC. Translation gives CASSYHSYNEQFF.

This clone has a single count. This rearrangement joins TRBV7-9 to TRBJ1-6; a weak D match, TRBD1 (6 bases). Trimming left V 5 bases short and J 4 bases short, with 15 bases between. CDR1 and CDR2 from the germline V gene are SEHNR and FQNEAQ (reference sequence). This CDR3 contains 16 residues. This CDR3 is CASSLDRTSYNSPLHF. CDR3 DNA: TGTGCCAGCAGCCTCGACAGGACTTCATATAATTCACCCCTCCACTTT. Complete variable domain (other parts from reference TRBV7-9 and TRBJ1-6): DTGVSQNPRHKITKRGQNVTFRCDPISEHNRLYWYRQTLGQGPEFLTYFQNEAQLEKSRLLSDRFSAERPKGSFSTLEIQRTEQGDSAMYLCASSLDRTSYNSPLHFGNGTRLTVT.

A single count supports this clone. CDR3 in DNA: TGTGCCAGCATCAAGGAGGCGGGATATAATTCACCCCTCCACTTT. Protein sequence: CASIKEAGYNSPLHF. V usage is TRBV6-1 and J usage is TRBJ1-6; no clear D. The V gene's germline CDR1 is MNHNS and CDR2 SASEGT. This CDR3 region has 15 residues. Trimming removed 7 bases at V and 4 bases at J, with 14 bases between.

In its sample, this clone was seen a few times. The chain has TRBV7-8 and TRBJ1-2, with no clear D. The V and J ends lost 2 bases and 8 bases respectively, with 12 bases between them. CDR3 length equals 13 residues. Germline V CDR1 and CDR2: SGHVS, FQNEAQ. The CDR3 loop reads CASSLRQDRGYTF. CDR3 bases: TGTGCCAGCAGCTTAAGGCAGGATCGGGGCTACACCTTC.

The chain employs TRBV15 and TRBJ1-1; 7 nucleotides line up with TRBD1. The germline CDR1 and CDR2 sequences are LNHNV and YYDKDF (reference sequence). V was pared by 0 bases and J by 3 bases, with 7 bases of the junction left unmatched. The CDR3 spans 16 residues. DNA of the CDR3: TGTGCCACCAGCAGAGATTACAGGGGATCAGACACTGAAGCTTTCTTT. Translating it yields CATSRDYRGSDTEAFF.

The rearrangement joins TRBV6-5 to TRBJ2-3; D is possibly TRBD2 (6 bases). Germline assignment: CDR1 MNHEY and CDR2 SVGAGI. V dropped 11 bases and J dropped 7 bases, with 22 bases sitting between them. The CDR3 is 14 residues long. Written as DNA, the CDR3 is TGTGCCTGCCGGCGGGGTGGCCCTCCCTATACGCAGTATTTT. Its protein product is CACRRGGPPYTQYF.

Comment on this clone: At one of its ends the junction is not consistent with the germline gene, which may arise from a read error. The J gene is TRBJ2-7, the V gene TRBV5-6, with a possible D match to TRBD1 (6 bases). The CDR3 is made up of 14 amino acids. Per germline, CDR1 SGHDT and CDR2 YYEEEE. The CDR3 nucleotides read TGTGCCAGCGGCTTAAGACAGGCCGGTTACGAGCAGTACTTC. Encoded protein: CASGLRQAGYEQYF.

The table lists this clone with a few counts. The rearrangement joins TRBV6-5 to TRBJ1-1; D is unresolved. The CDR3 sequence is 14 residues long. Germline CDR1 and CDR2: MNHEY and SVGAGI. V was cut by 2 bases and J by 0 bases, with 7 bases left in between. The CDR3 region is CASSYSRLNTEAFF. Written as DNA, the CDR3 is TGTGCCAGCAGTTACAGCAGGTTGAACACTGAAGCTTTCTTT.

The chain couples TRBV4-2 to TRBJ2-1; maybe TRBD1 (5 bases). The ends were cut back, 4 bases at V and 2 bases at J, with 21 bases in the middle. CDR1 is LGHNA and CDR2 is YNFKEQ in the germline V gene. This CDR3 contains 18 residues. The CDR3 reads CASSRWAARQSTYNEQFF. CDR3 bases: TGTGCCAGCAGCCGGTGGGCGGCGCGACAGTCGACCTACAATGAGCAGTTCTTC.

A single count supports this clone. The chain uses TRBV29-1 and TRBJ2-5; 7 bases are shared with TRBD2. This CDR3 spans 12 amino acids. The germline gives CDR1 SQVTM, CDR2 ANQGSEA. The ends lost 5 bases at V and 5 bases at J; junction bases unmatched: 5. The CDR3 bases are TGCAGCGTTCTCCGAGCGGGGGAGACCCAGTACTTC. This translates into CSVLRAGETQYF.

This clone was recorded a few times. The chain has TRBV30 and TRBJ1-2, with 7 bases identical to TRBD1. With 4 bases clipped from V and 1 base from J, the junction kept 6 bases outside the gene matches. The CDR3 has 14 amino acids. The V gene's germline CDR1 is GTSNPN and CDR2 SVGIG (reference sequence). The CDR3 DNA reads TGTGCCTGGACGAACAGGGGATTTAACTATGGCTACACCTTC. Amino acids: CAWTNRGFNYGYTF.

The chain uses TRBV6-4 and TRBJ1-6; 9 positions match TRBD1. Unmatched junction bases numbered 11, after V lost 5 bases and J lost 0 bases. The CDR3 is made up of 19 amino acids. Germline V CDR1 and CDR2: MRHNA, SNTAGT. CDR3 in amino acids: CASSRPGQGPSSYNSPLHF. The CDR3 DNA sequence: TGTGCCAGCAGTAGGCCGGGACAGGGACCTAGCTCCTATAATTCACCCCTCCACTTT.

The rearrangement links TRBV7-8 to TRBJ1-5, with D possibly matching TRBD1 (6 bases). Germline CDR1 SGHVS, CDR2 FQNEAQ. The length of the CDR3 is 13 residues. V lost 6 bases to trimming and J lost 7 bases, with 13 bases between them. CDR3 in DNA: TGTGCCAGCAGGTCAGGGGTCAACCAGCCCCAGCATTTT. It translates to CASRSGVNQPQHF.

This clone turned up a few times. The CDR3 loop reads CATSSKGFYF. CDR3 bases: TGTGCCACCAGCAGTAAGGGGTTTTACTTC. The rearrangement joins TRBV15 to TRBJ2-7, with D possibly being TRBD1 (5 bases). Germline CDR1 and CDR2: LNHNV and YYDKDF (reference sequence). V dropped 3 bases and J dropped 13 bases, with 10 bases sitting between them. This CDR3 spans 10 amino acids.